This is a list of T cell receptor beta chains from one sample in a study of blood T cell repertoires in COVID-19. Profiling relied on immunoSEQ multiplex PCR, and the TCRdb table lists in-frame clones only, not all of them. The sample includes some 210,000 clones, approximately 78% seen only once; the top ten take 7.5% to 10%. Sequencing was carried out using PBMCs or T cells enriched from blood (not recorded which). All receptors derive from a man aged 40-49 years who had recovered from COVID-19. Both conserved end residues are part of each CDR3.

V	J	CDR3
TRBV5-4	TRBJ2-3	CALAGPAEDTQYF
TRBV9	TRBJ1-1	CASSPQGTGITEAFF
TRBV5-1	TRBJ1-4	CASRGQVETNEKLFF
TRBV19	TRBJ2-2	CASGTSGSPGELFF
TRBV7-8	TRBJ1-1	CASNHGGQEAFF
TRBV19	TRBJ1-2	CASIERGPNYGYTF
TRBV15	TRBJ1-2	CATSRLNAPTGGNGYTF
TRBV6-5	TRBJ1-2	CASRSTGANYGYTF
TRBV12-3/TRBV12-4	TRBJ1-1	CASSLSGNTEAFF
TRBV5-8	TRBJ2-7	CASSLSGQGVTYEQYF
TRBV19	TRBJ2-1	CASSDGQAFYNEQFF
TRBV6-5	TRBJ2-5	CASSYESGGGVTQYF
TRBV6-5	TRBJ1-6	CASRGQTDNSPLHF
TRBV9	TRBJ1-2	CASSANRVSGGYTF
TRBV3-1/TRBV3-2	TRBJ2-4	CASSQGKGASYF
TRBV7-8	TRBJ2-7	CASSLRETSGYEQYF
TRBV10-3	TRBJ1-4	CASSEGPNEKLFF
TRBV6-1	TRBJ2-7	CASSEHFFGGTSGLSSYEQYF
TRBV7-2	TRBJ2-1	CASSPSKREGGEQFF
TRBV5-6	TRBJ2-5	CASSPGGARETQYF
TRBV5-6	TRBJ1-5	CASSWKGAQPQHF
TRBV4-1	TRBJ2-1	CASSQVWAEFNNEQFF
TRBV27	TRBJ2-7	CASSLDSYEQYF
TRBV7-9	TRBJ1-3	CASSFYRDGNTIYF